This T cell receptor beta chain was identified during a study of cytomegalovirus exposure and HLA in healthy donors. In the case of this clone: Its antigen is not identified.

Germline-derived CDR1 and CDR2 are SGHTA and FQGNSA. V lost 5 bases to trimming and J lost 8 bases; unmatched junction nucleotides: 8. This CDR3 spans 14 amino acids. The PCR contained 60 Vbeta and 13 Jbeta primers. The data were produced by immunoSEQ multiplex PCR, yet TCRdb's version contains in-frame clones alone and is incomplete. The sample lists around 140,000 clones, approximately 84% occurring once. Study-level results: Altogether, 164 TCR beta chains were recorded as cytomegalovirus-associated.

This clonotype was obtained from a woman between 35 and 50 years old in good health and CMV-seronegative. The sample was PBMCs. This rearrangement joins TRBV7-2 to TRBJ1-4, with 7 bases fitting TRBD1. The CDR3 loop reads CASSTDRVREKLFF. The DNA for the CDR3 is TGTGCCAGCAGCACCGACAGGGTTAGGGAAAAACTGTTTTTT.